The 19 T cell receptor beta chains below come from one sample, sequenced in a study of blood T cell repertoires in COVID-19. The method was immunoSEQ multiplex PCR; TCRdb's version includes in-frame clones alone and lacks a portion of them. In the table there are about 150,000 clones, around 89% of which are singletons. The sample comprised peripheral blood. These receptors all stem from a woman aged 55-70 years with active COVID-19.

The rearrangement links TRBV14 to TRBJ2-5; TRBD2 aligns across 7 bases. V was pared by 1 base and J by 3 bases, with 5 bases of the junction left unmatched. The V gene's germline CDR1 is SGHDN and CDR2 FVKESK. The CDR3 is 15 residues long. In nucleotides, the CDR3 is TGTGCCAGCAGCCAAGGCCGCGGGACTAAAGAGACCCAGTACTTC. It yields the protein CASSQGRGTKETQYF.

The chain combines TRBV2 with TRBJ2-1; the D gene is possibly TRBD1 (6 bases). This CDR3 spans 15 amino acids. V was clipped by 5 bases and J by 0 bases, with 11 bases between them. The germline CDR1 and CDR2 sequences are SNHLY and FYNNEI. The CDR3 loop is CASSQGTYSYNEQFF. In DNA form, the CDR3 reads TGTGCCAGCAGTCAGGGGACGTACTCCTACAATGAGCAGTTCTTC.

This chain joins TRBV7-9 and TRBJ1-5; TRBD1 matches at 7 bases. V gave up 3 bases and J gave up 7 bases; unmatched junction bases: 9. Germline V CDR1 and CDR2: SEHNR, FQNEAQ (reference sequence). The CDR3 contains 15 residues. The CDR3 loop reads CASSFGTVPRQPQHF. The CDR3 nucleotides are TGTGCCAGCAGCTTCGGGACAGTGCCCAGGCAGCCCCAGCATTTT.

V is TRBV24-1 and J is TRBJ2-4; TRBD1 aligns across 8 bases. Germline lookup yields CDR1 KGHDR and CDR2 SFDVKD. There are 14 residues in the CDR3. Trimming at V came to 4 bases and at J to 6 bases, leaving 4 bases not matched to a gene. The CDR3 DNA reads as TGTGCCACCAGTGAGGGCGGACAGGGAAACATTCAGTACTTC. It specifies CATSEGGQGNIQYF.

The chain combines TRBV4-3 with TRBJ1-4; 10 bases fit TRBD1. V lost 1 base, J lost 6 bases, and 2 bases stayed unmatched. Germline V CDR1 and CDR2: LGHNA, YSLEER. The CDR3 is made up of 15 amino acids. The CDR3 region is CASSQGTGGHEKLFF. In DNA, the CDR3 is TGCGCCAGCAGCCAAGGGACAGGGGGGCATGAAAAACTGTTTTTT.

The chain links TRBV9 to TRBJ1-1, with 7 bases identical to TRBD1. This CDR3 has 16 residues. Germline trimming cut 0 bases from V and 4 bases from J; bases unmatched to any gene: 9. Germline CDR1 and CDR2: SGDLS and YYNGEE. In nucleotides, the CDR3 is TGTGCCAGCAGCGTAGAGGGACAGTCCTTGAGCACTGAAGCTTTCTTT. Translation gives CASSVEGQSLSTEAFF.

This chain connects TRBV7-9 to TRBJ2-3; D is unresolved. The V and J ends lost 4 bases and 0 bases respectively, with 8 bases between them. Per the germline V gene, CDR1 is SEHNR and CDR2 is FQNEAQ (reference sequence). The CDR3 spans 14 residues. CDR3 bases: TGTGCCAGCAGCTCGACGGGTAGCACAGATACGCAGTATTTT. Its translation is CASSSTGSTDTQYF.

The chain couples TRBV4-2 to TRBJ2-1; D unresolved. Germline CDR1 reads LGHNA; CDR2 reads YNFKEQ. Trimming removed 1 base from V and 5 bases from J, with 12 bases in between. The CDR3 runs 15 residues. CDR3 DNA sequence: TGTGCCAGCAGCCAAGGGTTTCCGCGAAACAATGAGCAGTTCTTC. Its protein is CASSQGFPRNNEQFF.

This chain links TRBV3-1 (or the pseudogene TRBV3-2) with TRBJ2-5; TRBD1 agrees at 10 bases. V lost 1 base to trimming and J lost 0 bases; unmatched junction nucleotides: 11. This CDR3 comprises 19 residues. The germline gives CDR1 LGHDT, CDR2 YNNKEL (reference sequence). Here the CDR3 reads CASSQARDRGYKDQETQYF. CDR3 in DNA: TGTGCCAGCAGCCAAGCTCGGGACAGGGGTTACAAGGACCAAGAGACCCAGTACTTC.

The rearrangement joins TRBV5-6 to TRBJ1-1; D might be TRBD1 (6 bases). The V gene's germline CDR1 is SGHDT and CDR2 YYEEEE. The CDR3 runs 15 residues. V shed 0 bases and J shed 8 bases, with 17 bases lying between them. DNA for the CDR3: TGTGCCAGCAGCTTGGCACCACCTAGGGGGTCCGAAGCTTTCTTT. This translates into CASSLAPPRGSEAFF.

The CDR3 region is CASSSTGEGNQPQHF. In nucleotides, the CDR3 is TGTGCCAGCAGCTCTACAGGGGAGGGCAATCAGCCCCAGCATTTT. The rearrangement joins TRBV7-8 to TRBJ1-5, with 7 bases identical to TRBD1. This CDR3 has 15 residues. V gave up 4 bases and J gave up 2 bases; unmatched junction bases: 5. CDR1 and CDR2 from the germline V gene are SGHVS and FQNEAQ. The whole variable domain, filled in from reference TRBV7-8 and TRBJ1-5, reads GAGVSQSPRYKVAKRGQDVALRCDPISGHVSLFWYQQALGQGPEFLTYFQNEAQLDKSGLPSDRFFAERPEGSVSTLKIQRTQQEDSAVYLCASSSTGEGNQPQHFGDGTRLSIL.

The rearrangement joins TRBV6-1 to TRBJ2-4, with no clear D. CDR1 is MNHNS, CDR2 SASEGT, per germline. This CDR3 has 14 amino acids. Trimming shortened V by 1 base and J by 11 bases, and 15 bases separated the two germline ends. In nucleotides, the CDR3 is TGTGCCAGCAGTGAAGATGCAGACTTCACGGTTCAGTACTTC. It codes for CASSEDADFTVQYF.

This clone was recorded once. This chain uses TRBV7-9 with TRBJ2-7, with D perhaps matching TRBD1 (5 bases). Germline CDR1 reads SEHNR; CDR2 reads FQNEAQ (reference sequence). The length of the CDR3 is 15 residues. V shed 4 bases and J shed 5 bases, with 18 bases lying between them. The CDR3 loop reads CASSWGVGFRHEQYF. Written as DNA, the CDR3 is TGTGCCAGCAGCTGGGGCGTGGGGTTCCGCCACGAGCAGTACTTC.

This clone was picked up a small number of times. The J gene is TRBJ2-3, the V gene TRBV28; D might be TRBD2 (6 bases). Per the germline V gene, CDR1 is MDHEN and CDR2 is SYDVKM. This CDR3 region has 14 residues. The V and J ends lost 5 bases and 10 bases respectively, with 19 bases between them. CDR3 in amino acids: CASSISHGRGAQYF. CDR3 coding DNA: TGTGCCAGCAGTATATCCCATGGCCGCGGGGCGCAGTATTTT.

The chain links TRBV6-2 or TRBV6-3 to TRBJ1-1; 12 bases agree with TRBD1. The V segment lost 5 bases and the J segment 5 bases; nucleotides outside the gene matches: 12. CDR3 length: 17 amino acids. The germline gives CDR1 MNHEY, CDR2 SVGEGT. In nucleotides, the CDR3 is TGTGCCAGCAGTGTATTACCGCCGGGACAGGGGGCTACTGAAGCTTTCTTT. It encodes CASSVLPPGQGATEAFF.

The chain links TRBV20-1 to TRBJ1-1, with D hard to call. Trimming shortened V by 7 bases and J by 2 bases, and 8 bases separated the two germline ends. The CDR3 sequence is 11 residues long. CDR1 and CDR2 (germline): DFQATT, SNEGSKA (reference sequence). CDR3 in amino acids: CSVAENTEAFF. Here the CDR3 DNA reads TGCAGTGTAGCAGAAAACACTGAAGCTTTCTTT.

The table lists this clone with a count of one. The chain links TRBV12-3 or TRBV12-4 to TRBJ1-2; unclear D gene. V lost 1 base and J 4 bases, leaving 7 bases between the germline ends. The CDR3 contains 13 residues. CDR3 bases: TGTGCCAGCAGTTTAGGAGCCACCTATGGCTACACCTTC. It specifies CASSLGATYGYTF.

The chain uses TRBV5-4 and TRBJ2-5; 8 positions match TRBD2. V gave up 3 bases and J gave up 1 base; unmatched junction bases: 11. The CDR3 loop spans 17 amino acids. Looked up from germline, CDR1 is SGHNT and CDR2 is YYREEE (reference sequence). As DNA, the CDR3 is TGTGCCAGCAGCTCTGCCATTCTAGCGGGCGGCCAAGAGACCCAGTACTTC. Translation: CASSSAILAGGQETQYF.

The chain couples TRBV28 to TRBJ1-5; D may be TRBD1 (5 bases). The germline CDR1 and CDR2 sequences are MDHEN and SYDVKM. Trimming cost V 4 bases and J 6 bases, with 13 bases left between them. The CDR3 loop spans 14 amino acids. This CDR3 reads CASSSGVEGQPQHF. The CDR3 bases are TGTGCCAGCAGTTCGGGGGTGGAAGGTCAGCCCCAGCATTTT.